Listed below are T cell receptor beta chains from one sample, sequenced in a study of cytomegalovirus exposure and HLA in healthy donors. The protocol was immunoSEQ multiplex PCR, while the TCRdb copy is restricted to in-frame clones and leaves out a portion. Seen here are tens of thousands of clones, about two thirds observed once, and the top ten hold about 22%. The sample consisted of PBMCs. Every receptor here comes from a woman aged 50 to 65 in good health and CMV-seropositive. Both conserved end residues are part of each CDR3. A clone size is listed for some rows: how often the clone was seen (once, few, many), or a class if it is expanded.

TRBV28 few CASSLFRGGAVYNEQFF
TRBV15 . CATSKSPGQSEAFF
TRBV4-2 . CASREGRYNEQFF
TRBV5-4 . CASSPDIYATGELFF
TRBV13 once CASREWTSDTGELFF
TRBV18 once CASSPDRGETEAFF
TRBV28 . CASSLLMRTPNTEAFF
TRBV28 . CASSYRGLYNSPLHF
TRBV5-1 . CASRSGANGQGDYGYTF
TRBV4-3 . CASSQEAAGRYGYTF
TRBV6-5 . CASTTGGNQPQHF
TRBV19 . CASSNRDRGYEQYF
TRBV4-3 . CASSQGAGYEQYF
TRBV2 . CASRDQGPTEKLFF
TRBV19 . CASGTATNEKLFF
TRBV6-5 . CASSYSPAGQYYEQYF
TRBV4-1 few CASSQEWGQSNQPQHF
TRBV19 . CASSPPRDRGYEQYF
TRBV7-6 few CASSAQGESYEQYF
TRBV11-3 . CASSLETRGALGAFF
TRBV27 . CASSRRGGQGDTQYF
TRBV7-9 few CASSPTGTSNEKLFF